This T cell receptor (beta chain) was recorded in a study of response to subunit inactivated influenza vaccine. Study conclusions and caveats: After each seasonal influenza vaccination, few new T cells are recruited, the authors suggested.

This clonotype was found a few times. The antigen is not known. TCRdb itself ran the RT-PCR reads through MiXCR, one entry per CDR3 protein. The data hold about 500,000 distinct CDR3 sequences, with 10% to 15% observed a single time. The CDR3 runs 16 residues. Germline V gives CDR1 ENHRY, CDR2 SYGVKD. Trimming shortened V by 2 bases and J by 7 bases, and 17 bases separated the two germline ends. V usage is TRBV10-3 and J usage is TRBJ2-2; tentatively, D is TRBD2 (6 bases). Material: PBMCs from blood, obtained more than 35 days after vaccination. This clonotype originated in a man aged 50 to 59 who received an inactivated influenza vaccine. The CDR3 loop is CAISERSSGVGGELFF. The CDR3 DNA is TGTGCCATCAGTGAGAGGTCTTCGGGAGTGGGCGGGGAGCTGTTTTTT.